The rows below give T cell receptor beta chains drawn from one sample of a study of T cell changes during pregnancy in multiple sclerosis. The table came from immunoSEQ multiplex PCR; TCRdb's copy has only in-frame clones and leaves some out. The profile covers over 65,000 clones, with about 94% appearing a single time and 0.58% taken by the ten largest. The sequences come from peripheral blood, collected in the third trimester of pregnancy. The receptors were sampled from a female donor with multiple sclerosis, enrolled in a pregnancy study. The CDR3 runs from the conserved cysteine through the conserved F or W. Each record gives: J gene, V gene, CDR3 protein.

j_gene: TRBJ1-1
v_gene: TRBV18
CDR3aa: CASSRGTDTEAFF

j_gene: TRBJ2-7
v_gene: TRBV6-6
CDR3aa: CASSYSTGAREQYF

j_gene: TRBJ1-3
v_gene: TRBV30
CDR3aa: CAWIRFSSSGNTIYF

j_gene: TRBJ2-7
v_gene: TRBV9
CDR3aa: CASSVGTGTASFEQYF

j_gene: TRBJ2-1
v_gene: TRBV2
CDR3aa: CASIQGSAGARSEQFF

j_gene: TRBJ1-2
v_gene: TRBV29-1
CDR3aa: CSGGGVNYGYTF

j_gene: TRBJ1-2
v_gene: TRBV10-3
CDR3aa: CAISQGGRDYGYTF

j_gene: TRBJ2-4
v_gene: TRBV5-1
CDR3aa: CASSSTSGGVAKNIQYF

j_gene: TRBJ2-7
v_gene: TRBV30
CDR3aa: CAWSVLGNGEQYF

j_gene: TRBJ1-3
v_gene: TRBV5-1
CDR3aa: CASSGETGCSGNTIYF

j_gene: TRBJ1-1
v_gene: TRBV19
CDR3aa: CASSIDLSRAGLDTEAFF

j_gene: TRBJ1-2
v_gene: TRBV7-9
CDR3aa: CASSLAGAGYTF

j_gene: TRBJ1-6
v_gene: TRBV7-8
CDR3aa: CASSLMLTANNSPLHF

j_gene: TRBJ2-6
v_gene: TRBV9
CDR3aa: CASSGGQGKVSGANVLTF

j_gene: TRBJ1-1
v_gene: TRBV19
CDR3aa: CASSVTRGRNTEAFF

j_gene: TRBJ1-2
v_gene: TRBV4-3
CDR3aa: CASSQGTGYGYTF

j_gene: TRBJ1-2
v_gene: TRBV10-1
CDR3aa: CASSETGGDYGYTF

j_gene: TRBJ2-7
v_gene: TRBV5-1
CDR3aa: CASSSDRGEQYF

j_gene: TRBJ1-1
v_gene: TRBV2
CDR3aa: CASGEVVIAFF

j_gene: TRBJ2-7
v_gene: TRBV9
CDR3aa: CASSVGGQGFYEQYF

j_gene: TRBJ2-1
v_gene: TRBV9
CDR3aa: CASNPGGRDEQFF

j_gene: TRBJ1-1
v_gene: TRBV5-1
CDR3aa: CASSLDRLAGTEAFF

j_gene: TRBJ2-7
v_gene: TRBV7-2
CDR3aa: CASRVGLGTTSDEQYF

j_gene: TRBJ2-5
v_gene: TRBV10-3
CDR3aa: CAISDTRGARETQYF

j_gene: TRBJ1-3
v_gene: TRBV4-1
CDR3aa: CASSQTGNTIYF

j_gene: TRBJ1-1
v_gene: TRBV15
CDR3aa: CATSRDPRTLEAFF

j_gene: TRBJ1-1
v_gene: TRBV7-8
CDR3aa: CASSLEAGLKNTEAFF

j_gene: TRBJ1-2
v_gene: TRBV20-1
CDR3aa: CSAQGGYGYTF

j_gene: TRBJ2-1
v_gene: TRBV11-2
CDR3aa: CASTPWGSGGGEQFF

j_gene: TRBJ1-5
v_gene: TRBV10-3
CDR3aa: CAISGQGNNQPQHF

j_gene: TRBJ2-3
v_gene: TRBV7-9
CDR3aa: CASSSDASGGASDTQYF

j_gene: TRBJ2-5
v_gene: TRBV4-3
CDR3aa: CASRKGETQYF

j_gene: TRBJ1-4
v_gene: TRBV7-8
CDR3aa: CASSPFFATNEKLFF

j_gene: TRBJ1-1
v_gene: TRBV6-5
CDR3aa: CASTKGGMNTEAFF

j_gene: TRBJ2-3
v_gene: TRBV9
CDR3aa: CASSVDRGGTDTQYF

j_gene: TRBJ2-1
v_gene: TRBV7-9
CDR3aa: CASSDTVVFNNEQFF

j_gene: TRBJ2-3
v_gene: TRBV2
CDR3aa: CASSEALAGLRTDTQYF

j_gene: TRBJ1-1
v_gene: TRBV7-2
CDR3aa: CASSSQGNTEAFF

j_gene: TRBJ1-2
v_gene: TRBV2
CDR3aa: CASRTGTGIPKDYGYTF

j_gene: TRBJ1-1
v_gene: TRBV4-3
CDR3aa: CASSQDPVSHLNTEAFF

j_gene: TRBJ2-5
v_gene: TRBV15
CDR3aa: CATSRGQGQETQYF

j_gene: TRBJ1-6
v_gene: TRBV9
CDR3aa: CASSVGRGTFPLHF

j_gene: TRBJ1-2
v_gene: TRBV6-1
CDR3aa: CASSNPPGGYYGYTF

j_gene: TRBJ1-2
v_gene: TRBV2
CDR3aa: CASRGTGDYGYTF

j_gene: TRBJ2-3
v_gene: TRBV5-1
CDR3aa: CASRPGLGEDTQYF

j_gene: TRBJ1-2
v_gene: TRBV7-2
CDR3aa: CASSLSPVGAVGGYTF

j_gene: TRBJ1-3
v_gene: TRBV6-6
CDR3aa: CASSPRIVAGNTIYF

j_gene: TRBJ2-7
v_gene: TRBV6-5
CDR3aa: CASSPSGGVNEQYF

j_gene: TRBJ2-3
v_gene: TRBV19
CDR3aa: CASKQTVSTDTQYF